This TCR beta chain was observed in a study of blood T cell repertoires in COVID-19. Germline V gene data show CDR1 as SGHVT and CDR2 as SQSDAQ. The CDR3 loop spans 15 amino acids. J lost 4 bases, V lost 3 bases, and 7 bases had no gene match. TCRdb's copy holds only in-frame clones and misses some; the assay was immunoSEQ multiplex PCR. The sample has about 330,000 clones, nearly 90% seen once. The sample was PBMCs or T cells enriched from blood (not recorded which). This clonotype was sampled from a woman between 25 and 40 years old who had recovered from COVID-19. This chain uses TRBV7-4 with TRBJ1-2, with 8 bases that match TRBD1. CDR3: CASSLGQVLPYGYTF. CDR3 bases: TGTGCCAGCAGCTTGGGACAGGTCCTACCCTATGGCTACACCTTC.